The 7 T cell receptor beta chains reported below all come from one sample, sequenced in a study of glioma-infiltrating T cells after dendritic cell vaccination. TCRdb's copy holds only in-frame clones and misses some; the assay was immunoSEQ multiplex PCR. The sample lists around 92,000 clones, around 80% occurring once. Time point denoted: after dendritic cell vaccination, including at tumor progression/relapse. The input for sequencing was blood, taken after dendritic cell vaccination. These receptors came from a human donor with glioblastoma.

The chain has TRBV15 and TRBJ2-7, with TRBD2 matching 7 bases. CDR1 and CDR2 from the germline V gene are LNHNV and YYDKDF (reference sequence). V shed 8 bases, J shed 3 bases, and the junction held 7 bases outside the gene matches. This CDR3 contains 13 residues. CDR3 loop: CATSLGRVYEQYF. CDR3 in DNA: TGTGCCACCTCCTTAGGGAGGGTCTACGAGCAGTACTTC.

J is TRBJ1-2 and V is TRBV15; TRBD1 might be the D (5 bases). Germline-derived CDR1 and CDR2 are LNHNV and YYDKDF (reference sequence). The CDR3 spans 14 residues. V was clipped by 0 bases and J by 6 bases, with 11 bases between them. DNA for the CDR3: TGTGCCACCAGCAGAGAAGGGGACTGGGATGGCTACACCTTC. Translating gives CATSREGDWDGYTF. Full variable domain (remainder filled in from reference TRBV15 and TRBJ1-2): DAMVIQNPRYQVTQFGKPVTLSCSQTLNHNVMYWYQQKSSQAPKLLFHYYDKDFNNEADTPDNFQSRRPNTSFCFLDIRSPGLGDTAMYLCATSREGDWDGYTFGSGTRLTVV.

This clone has a single count. V gene TRBV19 combines with J gene TRBJ2-7; 15 nucleotides line up with TRBD2. V was pared by 0 bases and J by 7 bases, with 13 bases of the junction left unmatched. Germline values: CDR1 LNHDA, CDR2 SQIVND (reference sequence). The CDR3 contains 19 residues. The CDR3, as DNA: TGTGCCAGTAGTATAGATCTCCAGGGGACTAGCGGGAGGATCGGGGAGCAGTACTTC. Its translation is CASSIDLQGTSGRIGEQYF.

The V gene is TRBV29-1, the J gene TRBJ1-3; no clear D. This CDR3 has 12 residues. Germline V lookup: CDR1 SQVTM, CDR2 ANQGSEA. Trimming left V 5 bases short and J 4 bases short, with 9 bases between. The CDR3 DNA is TGCAGCGTTCTTTCTTCCGGAAACACCATATATTTT. Amino acid sequence: CSVLSSGNTIYF.

The V and J genes are TRBV4-1 and TRBJ2-1; D unclear. Germline assignment: CDR1 MGHRA and CDR2 YSYEKL. The length of the CDR3 is 14 residues. Trimming removed 4 bases at V and 4 bases at J, with 11 bases between. The CDR3 sequence: CASSLLNGYNEQFF. The CDR3 nucleotides read TGCGCCAGCAGCCTATTAAACGGGTACAATGAGCAGTTCTTC.

The chain links TRBV19 to TRBJ1-1; the match to TRBD1 covers 10 bases. The CDR3 totals 15 residues. The germline V gene encodes CDR1 LNHDA and CDR2 SQIVND (reference sequence). V dropped 8 bases and J dropped 0; count of bases not matched to a gene: 6. CDR3 bases: TGTGCCAGTTCGCTCGGGACAGGGGTGAACACTGAAGCTTTCTTT. As protein: CASSLGTGVNTEAFF.

The chain links TRBV27 to TRBJ1-2; D gene unclear. The CDR3 runs 13 residues. The germline V gene encodes CDR1 MNHEY and CDR2 SMNVEV (reference sequence). V gave up 4 bases and J gave up 4 bases, with 10 bases separating them. The CDR3 sequence: CASSYRESYGYTF. In DNA, the CDR3 is TGTGCCAGCAGTTATCGGGAGTCCTATGGCTACACCTTC.